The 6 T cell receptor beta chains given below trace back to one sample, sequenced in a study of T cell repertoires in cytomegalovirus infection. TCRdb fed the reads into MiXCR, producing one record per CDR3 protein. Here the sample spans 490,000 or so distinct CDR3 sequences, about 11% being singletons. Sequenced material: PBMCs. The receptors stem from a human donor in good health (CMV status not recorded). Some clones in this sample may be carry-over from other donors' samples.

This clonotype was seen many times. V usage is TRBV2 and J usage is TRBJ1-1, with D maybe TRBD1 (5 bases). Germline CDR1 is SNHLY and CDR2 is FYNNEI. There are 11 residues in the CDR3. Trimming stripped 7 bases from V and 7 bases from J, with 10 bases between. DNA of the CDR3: TGTGCCAGCAAACTGGGGGGTGAAGCTTTCTTT. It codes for CASKLGGEAFF.

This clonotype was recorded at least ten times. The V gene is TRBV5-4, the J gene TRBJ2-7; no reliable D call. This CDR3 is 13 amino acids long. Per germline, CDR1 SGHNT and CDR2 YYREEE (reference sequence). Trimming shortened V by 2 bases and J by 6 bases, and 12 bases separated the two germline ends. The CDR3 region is CASSFGMITEQYF. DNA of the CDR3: TGTGCCAGCAGCTTCGGCATGATTACCGAGCAGTACTTC.

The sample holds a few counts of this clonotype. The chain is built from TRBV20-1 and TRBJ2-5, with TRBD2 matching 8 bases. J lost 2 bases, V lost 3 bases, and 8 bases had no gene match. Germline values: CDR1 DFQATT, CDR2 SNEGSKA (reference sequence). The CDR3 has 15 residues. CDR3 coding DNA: TGCAGTGCTAGCGGAGAAGCGGGAGATCAAGAGACCCAGTACTTC. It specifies CSASGEAGDQETQYF.

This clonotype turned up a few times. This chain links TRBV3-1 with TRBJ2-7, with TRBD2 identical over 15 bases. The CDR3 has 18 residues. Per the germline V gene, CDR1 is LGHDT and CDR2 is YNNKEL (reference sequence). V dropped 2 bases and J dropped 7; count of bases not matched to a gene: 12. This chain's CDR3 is CASSQQGTSGRYWIEQYF. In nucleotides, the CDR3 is TGTGCCAGCAGCCAACAAGGGACTAGCGGGAGGTACTGGATTGAGCAGTACTTC.

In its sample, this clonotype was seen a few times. The CDR3 here is CASKKRAGELFF. For the CDR3, the DNA is TGTGCCAGCAAAAAAAGGGCCGGGGAGCTGTTTTTT. The chain carries TRBV6-1 and TRBJ2-2, with D hard to call. The germline V gene has CDR1 MNHNS and CDR2 SASEGT. CDR3 length: 12 amino acids. Between the trimmed V and J ends, which lost 7 bases and 6 bases, there was a span of 9 bases.

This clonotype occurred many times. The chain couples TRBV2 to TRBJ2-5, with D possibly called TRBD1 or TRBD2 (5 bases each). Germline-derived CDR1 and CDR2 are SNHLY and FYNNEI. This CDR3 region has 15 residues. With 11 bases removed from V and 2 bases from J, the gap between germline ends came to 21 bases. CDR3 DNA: TGTGCCTCCAGCCGGGGCACGGTTACTCAAGAGACCCAGTACTTC. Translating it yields CASSRGTVTQETQYF.